These 26 T cell receptor beta chains originate from one sample sequenced in a study of shared clonotypes between healthy human individuals. The assay was immunoSEQ multiplex PCR, and TCRdb's table has in-frame clones only and misses some. The sample records 500,000 or so clones, roughly 95% being singletons. The source material was naive CD4+ T cells sorted from blood. This sample's subset: CD45RA+ positively selected. The receptors originated from a woman in her twenties or thirties in good health.

This chain joins TRBV5-1 and TRBJ2-1, with 8 bases lining up with TRBD1. Per germline, CDR1 SGHRS and CDR2 YFSETQ. The CDR3 has 15 amino acids. Losses at the gene ends were 0 bases for V and 2 bases for J; bases not matched to a gene: 1. CDR3 loop: CASSLGTGPYNEQFF. CDR3 coding DNA: TGCGCCAGCAGCTTGGGGACAGGGCCCTACAATGAGCAGTTCTTC.

This clone was found once. The CDR3: CASSYRGVQNTGELFF. The CDR3 nucleotides are TGTGCCAGCAGTTACAGGGGAGTCCAGAACACCGGGGAGCTGTTTTTT. This chain links TRBV6-4 with TRBJ2-2; 7 bases line up with TRBD1. CDR1 is MRHNA, CDR2 SNTAGT, per germline. Unmatched junction bases numbered 7, after V lost 5 bases and J lost 1 base. The CDR3 spans 16 residues.

CDR3 DNA sequence: TGCGCCAGCAGCCATACCGGGACAGCGAACACTGAAGCTTTCTTT. It specifies CASSHTGTANTEAFF. The V call is TRBV4-1, the J call TRBJ1-1; 7 bases fit TRBD1. CDR3 size: 15 residues. After removal of 3 bases from V and 1 base from J, the junction contained 5 bases not matched to a gene. Germline V CDR1 and CDR2: MGHRA, YSYEKL.

The chain has TRBV11-2 and TRBJ1-4; D may be TRBD1 (6 bases). There are 15 residues in the CDR3. Germline V gene sequence: CDR1 SGHAT, CDR2 FQNNGV. Between the trimmed V and J ends, which lost 7 bases and 7 bases, there was a span of 19 bases. The CDR3 coding sequence is TGTGCCAGCACCCCCACCCCGGGGGCGGGTGAAAAACTGTTTTTT. As protein: CASTPTPGAGEKLFF.

This clone was picked up one time. This rearrangement joins TRBV5-1 to TRBJ2-1; 7 bases line up with TRBD1. Unmatched junction bases numbered 8, after V lost 4 bases and J lost 4 bases. Germline V gene data show CDR1 as SGHRS and CDR2 as YFSETQ. There are 15 residues in the CDR3. CDR3 sequence: CASSIDRVAYNEQFF. CDR3 nucleotide sequence: TGCGCCAGCAGCATCGACAGGGTTGCGTACAATGAGCAGTTCTTC.

This clone was counted once. The V call is TRBV5-8, the J call TRBJ2-1, with no clear D. Germline-derived CDR1 and CDR2 are SGHTS and YDEGEE. This CDR3 is built from 12 residues. Trimming cost V 4 bases and J 5 bases, with 7 bases left between them. Written as DNA, the CDR3 is TGTGCCAGCAGCCCTGACGACAATGAGCAGTTCTTC. This codes for CASSPDDNEQFF.

The table lists this clone with a count of one. V usage is TRBV18 and J usage is TRBJ2-7; either TRBD1 or TRBD2 may fit D (6 bases each). The CDR3 length is 14 residues. Deletions cut 5 bases from V and 4 bases from J, with 15 bases between. Per germline, CDR1 KGHSH and CDR2 LQKENI. The CDR3 DNA reads TGTGCCAGCTCAAGGGGAGGACAGTTTTACGAGCAGTACTTC. This sequence encodes CASSRGGQFYEQYF.

The chain has TRBV28 and TRBJ1-4; D perhaps matches TRBD1 (5 bases). This CDR3 has 14 amino acids. V was trimmed by 2 bases and J by 5 bases, leaving 9 bases between them. Germline-derived CDR1 and CDR2 are MDHEN and SYDVKM. The CDR3 spells CASSLGAVNEKLFF. The CDR3 coding sequence is TGTGCCAGCAGTTTAGGGGCTGTGAATGAAAAACTGTTTTTT.

The chain links TRBV28 to TRBJ1-5, with 9 bases aligning to TRBD1. The CDR3 spans 17 residues. Germline V gene data show CDR1 as MDHEN and CDR2 as SYDVKM. V shed 4 bases and J 5 bases; nucleotides not matched to a gene: 12. CDR3 sequence (DNA): TGTGCCAGCAGTTCCTTAATTATTGGACAGGGGTATCAGCCCCAGCATTTT. Its translation: CASSSLIIGQGYQPQHF.

This clone occurred once. The rearrangement uses TRBV5-5 and TRBJ2-5; no clear D. V was pared by 3 bases and J by 5 bases, with 8 bases between. CDR1 SGHKS and CDR2 YYEKEE come from the germline V gene (reference sequence). The CDR3 consists of 12 residues. This CDR3 reads CASSSSGETQYF. CDR3 nucleotide sequence: TGTGCCAGCAGCTCCTCGGGTGAGACCCAGTACTTC.

The CDR3 loop reads CASRPSGRSYEQYF. The CDR3 DNA reads as TGTGCCAGCAGACCTAGCGGTCGCTCCTACGAGCAGTACTTC. V and J are TRBV6-5 and TRBJ2-7, with 7 positions matching TRBD2. The length of the CDR3 is 14 residues. Trimming at V came to 6 bases and at J to 0 bases, leaving 5 bases not matched to a gene. Germline CDR1 reads MNHEY; CDR2 reads SVGAGI.

The V and J genes are TRBV25-1 and TRBJ1-1; unclear D gene. Germline values: CDR1 MGHDK, CDR2 SYGVNS. The CDR3 extends over 13 amino acids. The V and J ends lost 5 bases and 0 bases respectively, with 7 bases between them. In DNA, the CDR3 is TGTGCCAGCAGTAGTTACGTGAACACTGAAGCTTTCTTT. It specifies CASSSYVNTEAFF.

The gene calls are TRBV9 and TRBJ2-2, with 8 bases matching TRBD1. This CDR3 comprises 15 residues. Germline assignment: CDR1 SGDLS and CDR2 YYNGEE. V lost 6 bases, J lost 0 bases, and 4 bases stayed unmatched. Written as DNA, the CDR3 is TGTGCCAGCAACCGACAGGGGACGAACACCGGGGAGCTGTTTTTT. Encoded protein: CASNRQGTNTGELFF.

The chain recombines TRBV5-4 with TRBJ1-2; D is possibly TRBD1 (5 bases). With 1 base removed from V and 0 bases from J, the gap between germline ends came to 7 bases. This CDR3 is built from 14 residues. Per germline, CDR1 SGHNT and CDR2 YYREEE (reference sequence). The CDR3 reads CASSLRGTNYGYTF. The CDR3 nucleotides are TGTGCCAGCAGCTTGAGGGGAACTAACTATGGCTACACCTTC. Supplemented by reference TRBV5-4 and TRBJ1-2, the full variable domain reads ETGVTQSPTHLIKTRGQQVTLRCSSQSGHNTVSWYQQALGQGPQFIFQYYREEENGRGNFPPRFSGLQFPNYSSELNVNALELDDSALYLCASSLRGTNYGYTFGSGTRLTVV.

The genes are TRBV11-2 and TRBJ1-4, with D uncertain. V shed 5 bases and J shed 8 bases, with 12 bases lying between them. CDR1 and CDR2 from the germline V gene are SGHAT and FQNNGV. There are 13 residues in the CDR3. Written as DNA, the CDR3 is TGTGCCAGCAGCCGCTTGGGTCGGGAAAAACTGTTTTTT. This sequence encodes CASSRLGREKLFF.

The chain joins TRBV15 to TRBJ2-2, with D maybe TRBD2 (6 bases). The length of the CDR3 is 20 residues. The germline CDR1 and CDR2 sequences are LNHNV and YYDKDF (reference sequence). The V end was cut by 0 bases, the J end by 0 bases, with 20 bases between. The CDR3 DNA reads as TGTGCCACCAGCAGAGATCGGGAACCCCAGCGGGTATCGAACACCGGGGAGCTGTTTTTT. Its protein is CATSRDREPQRVSNTGELFF.

V is TRBV28 and J is TRBJ1-1, with 8 bases that match TRBD1. CDR3 length: 12 residues. The V and J ends lost 6 bases and 6 bases, in that order; junction bases with no gene match: 3. CDR1 MDHEN and CDR2 SYDVKM come from the germline V gene. The CDR3 region has the DNA TGTGCCAGCAGACAGGGGGGCTCTGAAGCTTTCTTT. Residues: CASRQGGSEAFF.

The rearrangement links TRBV18 to TRBJ2-3; tentative D call: TRBD2 (5 bases). CDR3 length: 16 amino acids. Trimming removed 1 base at V and 0 bases at J, with 11 bases between. Germline lookup yields CDR1 KGHSH and CDR2 LQKENI. The CDR3 DNA follows: TGTGCCAGCTCACCACGTCTAGCCACTAGCACAGATACGCAGTATTTT. Translated: CASSPRLATSTDTQYF. Supplemented by reference TRBV18 and TRBJ2-3, the full variable domain reads NAGVMQNPRHLVRRRGQEARLRCSPMKGHSHVYWYRQLPEEGLKFMVYLQKENIIDESGMPKERFSAEFPKEGPSILRIQQVVRGDSAAYFCASSPRLATSTDTQYFGPGTRLTVL.

The chain recombines TRBV4-1 with TRBJ2-2, with D unclear. Germline V gene lookup returns CDR1 MGHRA and CDR2 YSYEKL. Between the trimmed V and J ends, which lost 4 bases and 4 bases, there was a span of 13 bases. The CDR3 is made up of 15 amino acids. The CDR3 DNA follows: TGCGCCAGCAGCCGAGGATCTGCTAGCACCGGGGAGCTGTTTTTT. It specifies CASSRGSASTGELFF.

The rearrangement joins TRBV28 to TRBJ2-7, with 14 bases aligning to TRBD2. V shed 5 bases, J shed 4 bases, and the junction held 4 bases outside the gene matches. The CDR3 is 15 residues long. Germline V CDR1 and CDR2: MDHEN, SYDVKM. The CDR3 spells CASSRGTSGSYEQYF. In nucleotides, the CDR3 is TGTGCCAGCAGTCGGGGGACTAGCGGGAGTTACGAGCAGTACTTC.

V gene TRBV6-5 combines with J gene TRBJ2-3; 9 bases are a match to TRBD2. The CDR3 consists of 12 residues. Germline CDR1 reads MNHEY; CDR2 reads SVGAGI. The chain's CDR3 is CDIAGDADTQYF. CDR3 in DNA: TGTGATATAGCGGGAGACGCAGATACGCAGTATTTT.

DNA of the CDR3: TGTGCCACCAGATACTCCAGGGGACCGCTTTACGGCTACACCTTC. It specifies CATRYSRGPLYGYTF. The V gene is TRBV6-5, the J gene TRBJ1-2; a weak D match, TRBD1 (6 bases). The CDR3 is made up of 15 amino acids. The ends were cut back, 10 bases at V and 8 bases at J, with 26 bases in the middle. From germline, CDR1 is MNHEY and CDR2 SVGAGI.

The CDR3 coding sequence is TGTGCCAGCAGCCAAGAGGTGTGGGCGAGGGACTATGGCTACACCTTC. It codes for CASSQEVWARDYGYTF. The V call is TRBV11-3, the J call TRBJ1-2; D unresolved. Trimming stripped 5 bases from V and 3 bases from J, with 19 bases between. CDR1 is SGHNT, CDR2 YENEEA, per germline. The CDR3 extends over 16 amino acids. Complete variable domain (other parts from reference TRBV11-3 and TRBJ1-2): EAGVVQSPRYKIIEKKQPVAFWCNPISGHNTLYWYLQNLGQGPELLIRYENEEAVDDSQLPKDRFSAERLKGVDSTLKIQPAELGDSAVYLCASSQEVWARDYGYTFGSGTRLTVV.

The chain has TRBV25-1 and TRBJ1-4, with TRBD1 matching 8 bases. The CDR3 is 15 amino acids. J gave up 8 bases and V 3 bases, and 8 bases lay outside the gene matches. Germline CDR1 is MGHDK and CDR2 is SYGVNS. The CDR3 loop is CASSDPSTGVEKLFF. The CDR3 DNA sequence: TGTGCCAGCAGTGACCCCTCGACAGGGGTGGAAAAACTGTTTTTT.

This chain joins TRBV19 and TRBJ1-4, with D perhaps TRBD1 (6 bases). The CDR3 extends over 13 amino acids. Germline V gene sequence: CDR1 LNHDA, CDR2 SQIVND (reference sequence). The germline V and J ends were trimmed by 6 bases and 12 bases, with 17 bases remaining between them. The chain's CDR3 is CASSGTGTSELFF. CDR3 in DNA: TGTGCCAGTAGCGGAACAGGGACAAGCGAACTGTTTTTT.

A word on this clone: Additional DNA sequences in this sample encode the identical CDR3. The chain uses TRBV5-1 and TRBJ2-5, with D maybe TRBD1 (6 bases). The CDR3 covers 13 residues. Between the trimmed V and J ends, which lost 0 bases and 5 bases, there was a span of 8 bases. CDR1 and CDR2 (germline): SGHRS, YFSETQ. CDR3 in DNA: TGCGCCAGCAGCTTGGCAGGGGCGGAGACCCAGTACTTC. This gives the protein CASSLAGAETQYF.